The 26 T cell receptor beta chains in this list originate from one sample, sequenced in a study of immune cell composition in non-small cell lung cancer. The data were produced by immunoSEQ multiplex PCR, yet TCRdb's version contains in-frame clones alone and is incomplete. The data hold about 3,200 clones, with about 83% observed a single time. Specimen: lung tumor tissue. All receptors come from a human donor with non-small cell lung cancer.

The sample holds a few counts of this clone. The chain is built from TRBV19 and TRBJ2-7; 10 positions match TRBD1. J lost 3 bases, V lost 5 bases, and 4 bases had no gene match. Germline loops: CDR1 LNHDA, CDR2 SQIVND (reference sequence). The CDR3 consists of 14 residues. CDR3 sequence reads: CASSAGTGVYEQYF. The CDR3 DNA sequence: TGTGCCAGTAGTGCCGGGACAGGGGTCTACGAGCAGTACTTC.

This clone was seen a few times. V and J are TRBV18 and TRBJ1-1; 7 bases are shared with TRBD1. Trimming at V came to 3 bases and at J to 2 bases, leaving 6 bases not matched to a gene. From germline, CDR1 is KGHSH and CDR2 LQKENI. The CDR3 totals 15 residues. In DNA form, the CDR3 reads TGTGCCAGCTCACCCAGGGGGGCGTTTAACACTGAAGCTTTCTTT. Amino acid sequence: CASSPRGAFNTEAFF.

The J gene is TRBJ1-6, the V gene TRBV30; tentatively, D is TRBD1 (6 bases). V shed 5 bases and J shed 5 bases, with 16 bases lying between them. Germline V gene sequence: CDR1 GTSNPN, CDR2 SVGIG (reference sequence). CDR3 length equals 15 residues. The CDR3 spells CAWGRPDRDNSPLHF. For the CDR3, the DNA is TGTGCCTGGGGGCGCCCGGACAGAGATAATTCACCCCTCCACTTT.

The gene calls are TRBV7-2 and TRBJ1-2, with TRBD1 matching 12 bases. CDR1 is SGHTA, CDR2 FQGNSA, per germline. There are 14 residues in the CDR3. The trim removed 4 bases at V and 7 bases at J, leaving 4 bases unmatched. CDR3 amino acids: CASSSGTGGRGYTF. CDR3 DNA sequence: TGTGCCAGCAGCTCTGGGACAGGGGGCCGTGGCTACACCTTC.

J is TRBJ2-1 and V is TRBV11-3; D unresolved. Germline lookup yields CDR1 SGHNT and CDR2 YENEEA. The CDR3 is 13 residues long. The V and J ends lost 1 base and 4 bases respectively, with 5 bases between them. For the CDR3, the DNA is TGTGCCAGCAGCTTAGCCGGGTACAATGAGCAGTTCTTC. This sequence encodes CASSLAGYNEQFF.

This chain connects TRBV10-3 to TRBJ1-1; TRBD1 agrees at 8 bases. The germline V gene has CDR1 ENHRY and CDR2 SYGVKD. The CDR3 totals 14 residues. V gave up 2 bases and J gave up 4 bases; unmatched junction bases: 3. CDR3 coding DNA: TGTGCCATCAGTGAGCCGACAGGGGTCACTGAAGCTTTCTTT. Translating gives CAISEPTGVTEAFF.

V gene TRBV27 combines with J gene TRBJ2-5, with 8 positions matching TRBD2. The ends lost 3 bases at V and 5 bases at J; junction bases unmatched: 5. The CDR3 runs 14 residues. CDR1 and CDR2 from the germline V gene are MNHEY and SMNVEV (reference sequence). The CDR3: CASSFRTSLETQYF. CDR3 coding DNA: TGTGCCAGCAGTTTCCGGACTAGCTTGGAGACCCAGTACTTC.

The chain uses TRBV19 and TRBJ2-3; D remains ambiguous. CDR3 length: 13 amino acids. Germline V gives CDR1 LNHDA, CDR2 SQIVND (reference sequence). The germline V and J ends were trimmed by 7 bases and 4 bases, with 12 bases remaining between them. The CDR3 region has the DNA TGTGCCAGTAAAACTGTTGATGCAGATACGCAGTATTTT. Its protein is CASKTVDADTQYF.

V usage is TRBV2 and J usage is TRBJ2-3; 9 positions match TRBD2. This CDR3 spans 15 amino acids. V gave up 3 bases and J gave up 4 bases; unmatched junction bases: 5. The V gene's germline CDR1 is SNHLY and CDR2 FYNNEI. The CDR3, as DNA: TGTGCCAGCAGTGAGGCGGGGGGGCCCGCAGATACGCAGTATTTT. Translation gives CASSEAGGPADTQYF.

The V call is TRBV11-3, the J call TRBJ1-2, with TRBD1 identical over 9 bases. This CDR3 is 14 amino acids long. CDR1 is SGHNT, CDR2 YENEEA, per germline. J lost 8 bases, V lost 6 bases, and 10 bases had no gene match. The DNA for the CDR3 is TGTGCCAGCAGTCCCGGGACAGGGATACGGGGCTACACCTTC. Translated, it gives CASSPGTGIRGYTF.

Only a few counts were recorded for this clone. CDR3 residues: CASSEKGQGMEGYTF. CDR3 DNA: TGTGCCAGCAGTGAAAAAGGACAGGGGATGGAAGGCTACACCTTC. The chain uses TRBV2 and TRBJ1-2, with TRBD1 matching 9 bases. V shed 2 bases and J 8 bases; nucleotides not matched to a gene: 9. CDR1 SNHLY and CDR2 FYNNEI come from the germline V gene. The CDR3 sequence is 15 residues long.

This chain joins TRBV29-1 and TRBJ1-2; TRBD1 matches 7 bases. The CDR3 has 13 amino acids. CDR1 is SQVTM, CDR2 ANQGSEA, per germline. J was trimmed by 0 bases and V by 3 bases; bases with no gene match: 1. The CDR3 here is CSVDTGANYGYTF. Written as DNA, the CDR3 is TGCAGCGTTGACACAGGGGCTAACTATGGCTACACCTTC.

The CDR3 DNA sequence: TGTGCCGGGGGGGACAGGGGAGTTCAGCCCCAGCATTTT. Protein: CAGGDRGVQPQHF. V usage is TRBV19 and J usage is TRBJ1-5; 10 nucleotides agree with TRBD1. V lost 11 bases, J lost 6 bases, and 7 bases stayed unmatched. This CDR3 contains 13 residues. Germline-derived CDR1 and CDR2 are LNHDA and SQIVND (reference sequence).

The genes are TRBV10-3 and TRBJ1-1, with D possibly matching TRBD1 (5 bases). The CDR3 contains 14 residues. V dropped 2 bases and J dropped 2 bases, with 9 bases sitting between them. Germline V lookup: CDR1 ENHRY, CDR2 SYGVKD. CDR3 amino acids: CAISEDSKNTEAFF. CDR3 in DNA: TGTGCCATCAGTGAGGACAGCAAAAACACTGAAGCTTTCTTT.

This clone was detected a few times. In DNA form, the CDR3 reads TGCGCCAGCAGCTTAGGGACAGGGGGCACTGAAGCTTTCTTT. Translating it yields CASSLGTGGTEAFF. The V call is TRBV5-1, the J call TRBJ1-1; 11 nucleotides agree with TRBD1. The junction had 1 base not matched to a gene; V was cut back by 2 bases and J by 4 bases. This CDR3 is built from 14 residues. Germline lookup yields CDR1 SGHRS and CDR2 YFSETQ.

The V gene is TRBV7-6, the J gene TRBJ2-1; 13 nucleotides agree with TRBD2. Trimming cost V 5 bases and J 9 bases; bases outside gene matches: 7. This CDR3 comprises 15 residues. In germline, CDR1 is SGHVS, CDR2 FNYEAQ. The CDR3 spells CASSPLAGGRSEQFF. The CDR3 DNA follows: TGTGCCAGCAGCCCACTAGCGGGGGGGCGTAGTGAGCAGTTCTTC.

The chain uses TRBV28 and TRBJ1-4; D gene ambiguous. The V end lost 8 bases, the J end lost 0 bases, and 10 bases lay between the germline ends. The CDR3 is 14 residues long. From germline, CDR1 is MDHEN and CDR2 SYDVKM. The DNA for the CDR3 is TGTGCCAGCGCGCCCGGGTCAACTAATGAAAAACTGTTTTTT. This encodes CASAPGSTNEKLFF.

This clone was detected a few times. The chain couples TRBV11-1 to TRBJ1-2, with D maybe TRBD1 (5 bases). The V and J ends lost 4 bases and 0 bases respectively, with 9 bases between them. The CDR3 totals 14 residues. The germline CDR1 and CDR2 sequences are SGHAT and FQDESV (reference sequence). The CDR3 loop reads CASSWGDTNYGYTF. In nucleotides, the CDR3 is TGTGCCAGCAGCTGGGGGGATACTAACTATGGCTACACCTTC.

The DNA for the CDR3 is TGTGCCTACCAGGGACAGAACACAGATACGCAGTATTTT. The encoded protein is CAYQGQNTDTQYF. This chain uses TRBV30 with TRBJ2-3; 7 nucleotides align to TRBD1. Germline loops: CDR1 GTSNPN, CDR2 SVGIG (reference sequence). This CDR3 has 13 amino acids. Losses at the gene ends were 7 bases for V and 2 bases for J; bases not matched to a gene: 6.

V and J are TRBV11-2 and TRBJ2-1, with 10 bases matching TRBD2. CDR3 length: 20 residues. CDR1 and CDR2 from the germline V gene are SGHAT and FQNNGV. V was pared by 0 bases and J by 0 bases, with 11 bases of the junction left unmatched. The CDR3: CASSLDPQRGGYSSYNEQFF. CDR3 in DNA: TGTGCCAGCAGCTTAGATCCCCAGCGGGGGGGTTACAGCTCCTACAATGAGCAGTTCTTC.

By sample share, this clone is large. This chain connects TRBV9 to TRBJ2-7; perhaps TRBD2 as D (7 bases). In germline, CDR1 is SGDLS, CDR2 YYNGEE. The V end was cut by 2 bases, the J end by 3 bases, with 12 bases between. The length of the CDR3 is 14 residues. CDR3 amino acids: CASSVGGRFYEQYF. The CDR3 nucleotides are TGTGCCAGCAGCGTCGGGGGGCGATTCTACGAGCAGTACTTC.

This rearrangement joins TRBV25-1 to TRBJ1-6; the D gene is possibly TRBD1 (5 bases). CDR1 is MGHDK and CDR2 is SYGVNS in the germline V gene. The V end lost 6 bases, the J end lost 7 bases, and 13 bases lay between the germline ends. The CDR3 runs to 14 residues. The CDR3 coding sequence is TGTGCCAGCAGCCCCCAGGGAGGGAATTCACCCCTCCACTTT. Amino acid sequence: CASSPQGGNSPLHF.

The chain is built from TRBV5-1 and TRBJ2-2; perhaps TRBD2 as D (5 bases). V gave up 5 bases and J gave up 0 bases, with 11 bases separating them. Germline values: CDR1 SGHRS, CDR2 YFSETQ. CDR3 size: 15 residues. CDR3 sequence: CASSPGSPNTGELFF. In DNA form, the CDR3 reads TGCGCCAGCAGTCCGGGATCTCCGAACACCGGGGAGCTGTTTTTT.

This clone was seen only a few times. This chain joins TRBV11-2 and TRBJ1-1, with D maybe TRBD1 (6 bases). Germline values: CDR1 SGHAT, CDR2 FQNNGV. Trimming pared 3 bases from V and 0 bases from J, leaving 8 bases between. The CDR3 runs to 14 residues. Here the CDR3 DNA reads TGTGCCAGCAGCTTCGGACAGTTGAACACTGAAGCTTTCTTT. This codes for CASSFGQLNTEAFF.

The chain combines TRBV7-8 with TRBJ1-6; 8 nucleotides align to TRBD1. Per the germline V gene, CDR1 is SGHVS and CDR2 is FQNEAQ. V was clipped by 5 bases and J by 6 bases; unmatched bases: 9. CDR3 length: 16 residues. The CDR3 loop is CASSIQGVPSNSPLHF. CDR3 nucleotides: TGTGCCAGCAGCATACAGGGGGTACCCTCTAATTCACCCCTCCACTTT.

J is TRBJ2-3 and V is TRBV5-1; 8 positions agree with TRBD2. The CDR3 covers 16 residues. Germline CDR1 reads SGHRS; CDR2 reads YFSETQ. V lost 5 bases, J lost 5 bases, and 13 bases stayed unmatched. Written as DNA, the CDR3 is TGCGCCAGCAGGGAGGCGCAGAGCGGGGGTAGAGATACGCAGTATTTT. Translation gives CASREAQSGGRDTQYF.